The 25 T cell receptor beta chains below were found in one sample sequenced in a study of vaccination and CD4 T cells after COVID-19. Noted treatment: roughly 10-day PBMC culture with coronavirus spike peptide pools or control peptides (ViraFEST assay). These receptors' antigens are unknown. Cultured CD4+ T cells had their DNA profiled by the Oncomine TCR Beta short-read assay. TCRdb independently ran MiXCR on the PCR reads; one entry per CDR3 protein. The data contain some 16,000 distinct CDR3 sequences, about three quarters of them singletons. Material: CD4+ T cells from blood, cultured in vitro, obtained after SARS-CoV-2 vaccination. The receptors originated from a human donor who received a COVID-19 vaccine.

By proportion, this clonotype is large. The chain joins TRBV15 to TRBJ1-5, with D unclear. Trimming took off 0 bases at V and 4 bases at J, with 4 bases between the two ends. Germline values: CDR1 LNHNV, CDR2 YYDKDF (reference sequence). The CDR3 runs to 13 residues. The CDR3: CATSRDFNQPQHF. The DNA for the CDR3 is TGTGCCACCAGCAGAGATTTTAATCAGCCCCAGCATTTT.

The CDR3 sequence: CAISEGAANTEAFF. The CDR3 DNA reads TGTGCCATCAGTGAGGGGGCCGCTAACACTGAAGCTTTCTTT. V is TRBV10-3 and J is TRBJ1-1; TRBD1 is a possible D gene (5 bases). The CDR3 has 14 amino acids. Per germline, CDR1 ENHRY and CDR2 SYGVKD. Trimming pared 2 bases from V and 2 bases from J, leaving 9 bases between.

This rearrangement joins TRBV6-1 to TRBJ1-1; tentatively, D is TRBD1 (6 bases). The CDR3 extends over 14 amino acids. In germline, CDR1 is MNHNS, CDR2 SASEGT. V lost 6 bases and J 5 bases, leaving 16 bases between the germline ends. In DNA form, the CDR3 reads TGTGCCAGCAGGGCCCGGCAGGGGCAAACTGAAGCTTTCTTT. Its protein is CASRARQGQTEAFF.

The rearrangement uses TRBV6-1 and TRBJ1-1; 9 bases map to TRBD1. The CDR3 extends over 17 amino acids. Trimming at V came to 8 bases and at J to 4 bases, leaving 17 bases not matched to a gene. Germline lookup yields CDR1 MNHNS and CDR2 SASEGT. In DNA form, the CDR3 reads TGTGCCAGCGCGTCGGAGGACAGGGGAGGTGCAGGCACTGAAGCTTTCTTT. This gives the protein CASASEDRGGAGTEAFF.

The J gene is TRBJ2-2, the V gene TRBV11-3; weak D call: TRBD2 (5 bases). The V gene lost 5 bases and the J gene lost 1 base, with 14 bases spanning the gap. This CDR3 has 16 amino acids. Germline V gives CDR1 SGHNT, CDR2 YENEEA. CDR3 nucleotide sequence: TGTGCCAGCAGCCTAAGCATTGGACTGAACACCGGGGAGCTGTTTTTT. It is translated as CASSLSIGLNTGELFF.

This clonotype was counted only a few times. V gene TRBV7-9 combines with J gene TRBJ2-2, with 9 nucleotides matching TRBD1. This CDR3 region has 15 residues. Unmatched junction bases numbered 4, after V lost 4 bases and J lost 4 bases. The germline V gene has CDR1 SEHNR and CDR2 FQNEAQ (reference sequence). The CDR3, as DNA: TGTGCCAGCAGCTCAACAGGGGGCATCACCGGGGAGCTGTTTTTT. Encoded protein: CASSSTGGITGELFF.

The table lists this clonotype with a few counts. The chain uses TRBV6-1 and TRBJ1-1, with D unresolved. Germline CDR1 is MNHNS and CDR2 is SASEGT. V was trimmed by 2 bases and J by 3 bases, leaving 10 bases between them. CDR3 length equals 14 residues. The CDR3 here is CASSENTVYTEAFF. The CDR3 DNA follows: TGTGCCAGCAGTGAAAACACAGTTTACACTGAAGCTTTCTTT.

This clonotype appeared a single time. The chain employs TRBV12-3 or TRBV12-4 and TRBJ1-2, with 9 bases identical to TRBD1. J lost 5 bases, V lost 6 bases, and 7 bases had no gene match. The CDR3 totals 14 residues. The CDR3 spells CASRTQGAGYGYTF. CDR3 DNA sequence: TGTGCCAGCAGGACACAGGGGGCAGGGTATGGCTACACCTTC.

The chain recombines TRBV20-1 with TRBJ1-2; 9 bases are a match to TRBD1. The CDR3 sequence is 14 residues long. Germline assignment: CDR1 DFQATT and CDR2 SNEGSKA (reference sequence). J was trimmed by 7 bases and V by 2 bases; bases with no gene match: 8. Written as DNA, the CDR3 is TGCAGTGCTAGATCCGGGACAGGGTTTCGTGGCTACACCTTC. Translating it yields CSARSGTGFRGYTF.

The chain uses TRBV4-2 and TRBJ1-5, with D maybe TRBD1 (6 bases). This CDR3 spans 16 amino acids. CDR1 is LGHNA and CDR2 is YNFKEQ in the germline V gene. The V and J ends lost 0 bases and 2 bases respectively, with 11 bases between them. The CDR3 loop reads CASSQDGGAGNQPQHF. The CDR3 nucleotides read TGTGCCAGCAGCCAAGATGGGGGGGCAGGCAATCAGCCCCAGCATTTT.

The DNA of the CDR3 is TGTGCCAGTAGCCCCCGACAGGACCACTATGGCTACACCTTC. It specifies CASSPRQDHYGYTF. This chain connects TRBV19 to TRBJ1-2; D is perhaps TRBD1 (6 bases). Trimming removed 6 bases from V and 3 bases from J, with 14 bases in between. This CDR3 has 14 residues. CDR1 and CDR2 from the germline V gene are LNHDA and SQIVND (reference sequence).

V gene TRBV20-1 combines with J gene TRBJ2-5, with no clear D. Per the germline V gene, CDR1 is DFQATT and CDR2 is SNEGSKA (reference sequence). The CDR3 length is 13 residues. The germline V and J ends were trimmed by 0 bases and 7 bases, with 12 bases remaining between them. The DNA of the CDR3 is TGCAGTGCTAGAGAGAACTCCCTCGGGACCCAGTACTTC. It specifies CSARENSLGTQYF.

V gene TRBV20-1 combines with J gene TRBJ2-3, with a tentative D call TRBD2 (6 bases). Germline CDR1 DFQATT, CDR2 SNEGSKA (reference sequence). The CDR3 has 13 amino acids. Deletions cut 3 bases from V and 0 bases from J, with 7 bases between. This CDR3 reads CSASSGSTDTQYF. In DNA form, the CDR3 reads TGCAGTGCTAGTAGCGGTAGCACAGATACGCAGTATTTT.

The chain is built from TRBV19 and TRBJ1-2; TRBD1 matches 8 bases. V trimming: 3 bases; J trimming: 6 bases; junction bases outside the gene matches: 6. The CDR3 has 14 residues. The germline V gene has CDR1 LNHDA and CDR2 SQIVND (reference sequence). CDR3: CASSINGQGHGYTF. CDR3 in DNA: TGTGCCAGTAGTATCAACGGACAGGGCCATGGCTACACCTTC.

V and J are TRBV28 and TRBJ1-1; 7 bases fit TRBD1. Per the germline V gene, CDR1 is MDHEN and CDR2 is SYDVKM. The CDR3 has 15 residues. The ends lost 1 base at V and 5 bases at J; junction bases unmatched: 7. CDR3 nucleotide sequence: TGTGCCAGCAGTTTATACAGGGGCAAGGGGACTGAAGCTTTCTTT. Amino acids: CASSLYRGKGTEAFF.

This clonotype was detected only a few times. The J gene is TRBJ1-1, the V gene TRBV7-9, with a weak D call TRBD1 (6 bases). The V gene lost 4 bases and the J gene lost 8 bases, with 17 bases spanning the gap. The CDR3 is 14 amino acids. CDR1 and CDR2 from the germline V gene are SEHNR and FQNEAQ (reference sequence). The CDR3 DNA reads TGTGCCAGCAGCTCCCGAAGGGGGACGCGAGAAGCTTTCTTT. Its translation: CASSSRRGTREAFF.

The rearrangement links TRBV10-1 to TRBJ1-5, with a weak D call TRBD1 (6 bases). V lost 7 bases and J 3 bases, leaving 13 bases between the germline ends. Germline V gene lookup returns CDR1 WNHNN and CDR2 SYGVQD (reference sequence). This CDR3 comprises 14 residues. CDR3 DNA: TGCGCCAGCACAAAGGACAGAGACAATCAGCCCCAGCATTTT. Translated: CASTKDRDNQPQHF.

This chain links TRBV19 with TRBJ1-5; D is uncertain. There are 17 residues in the CDR3. Germline values: CDR1 LNHDA, CDR2 SQIVND (reference sequence). Trimming pared 4 bases from V and 3 bases from J, leaving 19 bases between. This CDR3 reads CASSRSAVPVFNQPQHF. The CDR3 DNA reads as TGTGCCAGTAGTAGGTCCGCCGTACCAGTTTTCAATCAGCCCCAGCATTTT.

V is TRBV5-1 and J is TRBJ2-7, with 11 bases that match TRBD2. Trimming removed 4 bases from V and 0 bases from J; junction bases left unmatched: 15. The germline V gene encodes CDR1 SGHRS and CDR2 YFSETQ. The CDR3 is 19 amino acids. For the CDR3, the DNA is TGCGCCAGCAGCCGGGGTCGTAGCGGGGGGGCCCGCTCCTCCTACGAGCAGTACTTC. Translating gives CASSRGRSGGARSSYEQYF.

The V gene is TRBV7-9, the J gene TRBJ1-1; no definite D call. Germline V gives CDR1 SEHNR, CDR2 FQNEAQ (reference sequence). Trimming took off 3 bases at V and 2 bases at J, with 10 bases between the two ends. The CDR3 covers 14 residues. CDR3 protein: CASSFLTANTEAFF. For the CDR3, the DNA is TGTGCCAGCAGCTTCCTCACAGCTAACACTGAAGCTTTCTTT.

This clonotype showed up just a few times. The chain couples TRBV5-4 to TRBJ1-2, with 9 bases aligning to TRBD1. Germline CDR1 and CDR2: SGHNT and YYREEE (reference sequence). This CDR3 is 15 amino acids long. J was trimmed by 0 bases and V by 0 bases; bases with no gene match: 0. CDR3 nucleotides: TGTGCCAGCAGCTTGGGACAGGGGGCTAACTATGGCTACACCTTC. It yields the protein CASSLGQGANYGYTF.

The J gene is TRBJ1-1, the V gene TRBV20-1, with unresolved D. V gave up 3 bases and J gave up 0 bases, with 23 bases separating them. The CDR3 runs to 18 residues. CDR1 is DFQATT, CDR2 SNEGSKA, per germline (reference sequence). In DNA, the CDR3 is TGCAGTGCTAGTGATCGGACTAGGGCCTTGCTCATGAACACTGAAGCTTTCTTT. Translated, it gives CSASDRTRALLMNTEAFF.

The chain has TRBV27 and TRBJ1-4; D is possibly TRBD1 (5 bases). Germline V gene data show CDR1 as MNHEY and CDR2 as SMNVEV (reference sequence). The CDR3 is made up of 16 amino acids. V was shortened by 7 bases and J by 0 bases, with 15 bases between the two germline ends. CDR3 nucleotides: TGTGCCAGCAAATACAGATCGGGGCCAACTAATGAAAAACTGTTTTTT. Encoded protein: CASKYRSGPTNEKLFF.

The chain joins TRBV30 to TRBJ1-2, with D possibly being TRBD1 (5 bases). V lost 5 bases, J lost 4 bases, and 23 bases lay in between. Germline V lookup: CDR1 GTSNPN, CDR2 SVGIG (reference sequence). This CDR3 spans 16 amino acids. This CDR3 reads CAWLDKNRSPFYGYTF. The CDR3 nucleotides read TGTGCCTGGTTAGACAAAAACAGGAGCCCTTTCTATGGCTACACCTTC. Looking up the rest from reference TRBV30 and TRBJ1-2 gives the full variable domain: SQTIHQWPATLVQPVGSPLSLECTVEGTSNPNLYWYRQAAGRGLQLLFYSVGIGQISSEVPQNLSASRPQDRQFILSSKKLLLSDSGFYLCAWLDKNRSPFYGYTFGSGTRLTVV.

The chain uses TRBV4-1 and TRBJ1-2, with D perhaps TRBD1 (5 bases). Trimming pared 2 bases from V and 7 bases from J, leaving 17 bases between. Germline CDR1 MGHRA, CDR2 YSYEKL. The CDR3 totals 15 residues. The chain's CDR3 is CASSQSRDGGPGYTF. CDR3 DNA sequence: TGCGCCAGCAGCCAATCGCGGGACGGAGGCCCTGGCTACACCTTC.